This TCR beta chain derives from a study of ipilimumab plus nivolumab after autologous stem cell transplantation. On the study more broadly: The myeloma group: high-risk transplant-naive, or relapse within 3 years after first autologous transplant.

Patients got ipilimumab 1 mg/kg beginning 14 to 28 days post-transplant. Sequencing was performed with immunoSEQ multiplex PCR; in TCRdb, only in-frame clones are kept and a portion is missing. The data show about 43,000 clones, about 88% seen once. The CDR3 runs 18 residues. V was clipped by 4 bases and J by 0 bases; unmatched bases: 13. Germline-derived CDR1 and CDR2 are SGHAT and FQDESV (reference sequence). The sequence was collected from a male donor with multiple myeloma. The material sequenced was PBMCs, taken in a trial of ipilimumab plus nivolumab as post-transplant consolidation. V and J are TRBV11-1 and TRBJ2-3, with TRBD2 matching over 7 bases. CDR3 loop: CASSSPFPGLPSTDTQYF. In DNA form, the CDR3 reads TGTGCCAGCAGCTCCCCCTTCCCGGGACTACCCAGCACAGATACGCAGTATTTT.